This TCR beta chain derives from a study of blood T cell repertoires in COVID-19. Study overall: T cells, B-cell-depleted T cells, or PBMCs provided the cDNA or gDNA that served as material.

The V segment lost 5 bases and the J segment 0 bases; nucleotides outside the gene matches: 5. Germline V gene sequence: CDR1 MDHEN, CDR2 SYDVKM. The CDR3 is 15 amino acids. Per the original methods: Quantification of nucleated cells was approximated via reference gene primer amplification. Clones were read by immunoSEQ multiplex PCR, and TCRdb kept only the in-frame ones, dropping some. V, J and clone size derive from that table, while D and trimming were established from the DNA sequence. In the table there are around 200,000 clones, over 70% of which are singletons. Sequenced input: peripheral blood. The source of this sequence is a woman in her 70s with acute or convalescent COVID-19. The chain employs TRBV28 and TRBJ2-3, with TRBD2 matching 7 bases. CDR3 protein: CASSTRDYSTDTQYF. CDR3 bases: TGTGCCAGCAGTACCCGGGACTATAGCACAGATACGCAGTATTTT.